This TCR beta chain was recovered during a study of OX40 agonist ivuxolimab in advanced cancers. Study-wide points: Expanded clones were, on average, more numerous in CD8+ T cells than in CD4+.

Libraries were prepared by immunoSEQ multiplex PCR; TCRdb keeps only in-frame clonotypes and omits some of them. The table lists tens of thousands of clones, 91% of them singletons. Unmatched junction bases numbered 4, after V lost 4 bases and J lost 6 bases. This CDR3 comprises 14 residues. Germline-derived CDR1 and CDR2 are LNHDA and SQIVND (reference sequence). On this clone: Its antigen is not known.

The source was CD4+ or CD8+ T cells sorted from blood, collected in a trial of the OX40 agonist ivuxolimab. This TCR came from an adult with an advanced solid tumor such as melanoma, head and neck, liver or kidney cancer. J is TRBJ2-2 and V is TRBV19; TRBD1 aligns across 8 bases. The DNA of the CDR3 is TGTGCCAGTAGTACGGGACAGGAGGCCGGGGAGCTGTTTTTT. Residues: CASSTGQEAGELFF.